The 17 T cell receptor beta chains below were found in one sample sequenced in a study of T cell responses to AZD1222 COVID-19 vaccine (dated by TCRdb to the early 2020s). The library was built by means of the immunoSEQ multiplex PCR assay. Not all clones reach the TCRdb copy of this immuneACCESS table, which keeps in-frame sequences only. Checked studies attribute under half of the gap to unresolved V genes and leave the rest unexplained. The sample table holds about 140,000 clones, of which roughly 90% were seen once. Clones ranked in the top ten supply 3.1% of the sample. Explained via the paper, the time point label denotes: baseline before first vaccination. This specimen was peripheral blood, taken on day 0 of AZD1222 vaccination. The receptors were sampled from an adult in good health.

The V gene is TRBV6-5, the J gene TRBJ1-1; D remains unclear. Germline V CDR1 and CDR2: MNHEY, SVGAGI. This CDR3 is built from 12 residues. Trimming removed 0 bases at V and 10 bases at J, with 9 bases between. CDR3 residues: CASSYSIFPAFF. As DNA, the CDR3 is TGTGCCAGCAGTTACTCGATTTTTCCAGCTTTCTTT.

A single count supports this clone. The chain has TRBV15 and TRBJ1-4; tentative D call: TRBD1 (6 bases). The CDR3 length is 14 residues. The V and J ends lost 0 bases and 7 bases respectively, with 9 bases between them. The germline V gene has CDR1 LNHNV and CDR2 YYDKDF (reference sequence). CDR3 DNA: TGTGCCACCAGCAGAGATCGGGGGGCTGAAAAACTGTTTTTT. Protein: CATSRDRGAEKLFF.

The chain joins TRBV7-2 to TRBJ1-4, with 9 bases lining up with TRBD1. The CDR3 runs 15 residues. The V gene end was trimmed by 1 base and the J gene end by 4 bases; junction bases not matched to a gene: 1. From germline, CDR1 is SGHTA and CDR2 FQGNSA. The CDR3 sequence is CASSLGDRDNEKLFF. CDR3 in DNA: TGTGCCAGCAGCTTAGGGGACAGGGATAATGAAAAACTGTTTTTT.

The chain links TRBV5-4 to TRBJ2-2, with 12 bases fitting TRBD2. V gave up 6 bases and J gave up 4 bases; unmatched junction bases: 7. This CDR3 contains 16 residues. The V gene's germline CDR1 is SGHNT and CDR2 YYREEE (reference sequence). CDR3 region: CASKIGTSGLTGELFF. CDR3 DNA sequence: TGTGCCAGCAAAATTGGGACTAGCGGGCTCACCGGGGAGCTGTTTTTT.

The gene calls are TRBV19 and TRBJ1-1; perhaps TRBD1 as D (5 bases). Trimming pared 4 bases from V and 0 bases from J, leaving 9 bases between. CDR1 is LNHDA and CDR2 is SQIVND in the germline V gene (reference sequence). The CDR3 has 14 residues. CDR3: CASSRGNMNTEAFF. CDR3 bases: TGTGCCAGTAGTAGGGGGAACATGAACACTGAAGCTTTCTTT. Together with reference TRBV19 and TRBJ1-1, the CDR3 gives the full variable domain: DGGITQSPKYLFRKEGQNVTLSCEQNLNHDAMYWYRQDPGQGLRLIYYSQIVNDFQKGDIAEGYSVSREKKESFPLTVTSAQKNPTAFYLCASSRGNMNTEAFFGQGTRLTVV.

The gene calls are TRBV5-1 and TRBJ2-1, with D perhaps TRBD2 (5 bases). The germline V gene has CDR1 SGHRS and CDR2 YFSETQ. Trimming removed 0 bases from V and 6 bases from J, with 13 bases in between. This CDR3 has 15 amino acids. The CDR3, as DNA: TGCGCCAGCAGCTTGGTTCGGGGAATGGTCAATGAGCAGTTCTTC. Amino acids: CASSLVRGMVNEQFF.

This sequence joins TRBV5-5 and TRBJ1-5, with D possibly TRBD1 on 5 matching bases. CDR1 and CDR2 from the germline V gene are SGHKS and YYEKEE (reference sequence). The V gene lost 2 bases and the J gene lost 6 bases, with 15 bases spanning the gap. The CDR3 is made up of 15 amino acids. The CDR3: CASSFTSGSGQPQHF. The CDR3 coding sequence is TGTGCCAGCAGCTTCACTTCAGGGTCTGGTCAGCCCCAGCATTTT. Looking up the rest from reference TRBV5-5 and TRBJ1-5 gives the full variable domain: DAGVTQSPTHLIKTRGQQVTLRCSPISGHKSVSWYQQVLGQGPQFIFQYYEKEERGRGNFPDRFSARQFPNYSSELNVNALLLGDSALYLCASSFTSGSGQPQHFGDGTRLSIL.

The gene calls are TRBV7-2 and TRBJ1-4; D may be TRBD1 (5 bases). CDR1 is SGHTA and CDR2 is FQGNSA in the germline V gene. V was cut by 2 bases and J by 11 bases, with 6 bases left in between. CDR3 size: 11 residues. The CDR3 loop is CASSLWDKLFF. CDR3 bases: TGTGCCAGCAGCTTATGGGACAAACTGTTTTTT.

The gene calls are TRBV27 and TRBJ2-7; perhaps D is TRBD1 or TRBD2 (5 bases each). V was shortened by 4 bases and J by 4 bases, with 20 bases between the two germline ends. CDR1 and CDR2 (germline): MNHEY, SMNVEV (reference sequence). This CDR3 is 16 amino acids long. CDR3: CASSSLTGTAVYEQYF. CDR3 coding DNA: TGTGCCAGCAGTTCCCTGACCGGGACCGCAGTTTACGAGCAGTACTTC.

The V call is TRBV10-3, the J call TRBJ1-4, with TRBD1 identical over 8 bases. Germline CDR1 is ENHRY and CDR2 is SYGVKD. This CDR3 spans 14 amino acids. The J segment lost 3 bases and the V segment lost 6 bases, leaving 3 bases of the junction unmatched. Here the CDR3 reads CAIRQGVSNEKLFF. CDR3 bases: TGTGCCATCAGACAGGGGGTATCTAATGAAAAACTGTTTTTT.

J is TRBJ2-5 and V is TRBV20-1; D unresolved. This CDR3 contains 11 residues. CDR1 DFQATT and CDR2 SNEGSKA come from the germline V gene (reference sequence). Trimming cost V 4 bases and J 3 bases, with 6 bases left between them. CDR3 protein: CSANIKETQYF. The CDR3 DNA follows: TGCAGTGCTAATATCAAAGAGACCCAGTACTTC.

The rearrangement uses TRBV12-2 and TRBJ1-2. TRBV12-2 is annotated as a pseudogene. This CDR3 is built from 10 residues. For the CDR3, the DNA is TGTGCCGTTAGTGGAGATGGCTACACCTTC. Translating gives CAVSGDGYTF.

This chain uses TRBV19 with TRBJ2-1; TRBD1 agrees at 8 bases. Germline V CDR1 and CDR2: LNHDA, SQIVND (reference sequence). V lost 6 bases, J lost 9 bases, and 10 bases stayed unmatched. This CDR3 is 14 amino acids long. CDR3 sequence reads: CASRPGQARGEQFF. The DNA of the CDR3 is TGTGCCAGTAGGCCGGGACAGGCCCGGGGTGAGCAGTTCTTC.

This chain uses TRBV5-6 with TRBJ2-7; 9 bases agree with TRBD1. There are 16 residues in the CDR3. Germline V CDR1 and CDR2: SGHDT, YYEEEE. The J segment lost 2 bases and the V segment lost 2 bases, leaving 8 bases of the junction unmatched. CDR3 coding DNA: TGTGCCAGCAGCTTATTCACAGGGGGCAGTACCTACGAGCAGTACTTC. Protein sequence: CASSLFTGGSTYEQYF.

Of note for this clone: The identical CDR3 is also encoded by other nucleotide sequences in the sample. The chain employs TRBV6-5 and TRBJ1-1; D gene ambiguous. The CDR3 is 13 amino acids. Trimming shortened V by 4 bases and J by 0 bases, and 6 bases separated the two germline ends. Germline V gene lookup returns CDR1 MNHEY and CDR2 SVGAGI. The CDR3 loop is CASSSYMNTEAFF. In nucleotides, the CDR3 is TGTGCCAGCAGTTCCTACATGAACACTGAAGCTTTCTTT.

This chain joins TRBV6-5 and TRBJ1-3; unclear D gene. The V gene's germline CDR1 is MNHEY and CDR2 SVGAGI. CDR3 length equals 14 residues. With 5 bases removed from V and 4 bases from J, the gap between germline ends came to 12 bases. The CDR3 nucleotides are TGTGCCAGCAGTCGAGGACCCCTCGGAAACACCATATATTTT. Its translation is CASSRGPLGNTIYF.

The V and J genes are TRBV7-2 and TRBJ2-2, with a tentative D call TRBD1 (5 bases). Germline CDR1 is SGHTA and CDR2 is FQGNSA. V was clipped by 6 bases and J by 3 bases, with 11 bases between them. The CDR3 consists of 14 residues. CDR3 sequence reads: CASSPDRYTGELFF. The CDR3 region has the DNA TGTGCCAGCAGTCCCGACAGATACACCGGGGAGCTGTTTTTT.